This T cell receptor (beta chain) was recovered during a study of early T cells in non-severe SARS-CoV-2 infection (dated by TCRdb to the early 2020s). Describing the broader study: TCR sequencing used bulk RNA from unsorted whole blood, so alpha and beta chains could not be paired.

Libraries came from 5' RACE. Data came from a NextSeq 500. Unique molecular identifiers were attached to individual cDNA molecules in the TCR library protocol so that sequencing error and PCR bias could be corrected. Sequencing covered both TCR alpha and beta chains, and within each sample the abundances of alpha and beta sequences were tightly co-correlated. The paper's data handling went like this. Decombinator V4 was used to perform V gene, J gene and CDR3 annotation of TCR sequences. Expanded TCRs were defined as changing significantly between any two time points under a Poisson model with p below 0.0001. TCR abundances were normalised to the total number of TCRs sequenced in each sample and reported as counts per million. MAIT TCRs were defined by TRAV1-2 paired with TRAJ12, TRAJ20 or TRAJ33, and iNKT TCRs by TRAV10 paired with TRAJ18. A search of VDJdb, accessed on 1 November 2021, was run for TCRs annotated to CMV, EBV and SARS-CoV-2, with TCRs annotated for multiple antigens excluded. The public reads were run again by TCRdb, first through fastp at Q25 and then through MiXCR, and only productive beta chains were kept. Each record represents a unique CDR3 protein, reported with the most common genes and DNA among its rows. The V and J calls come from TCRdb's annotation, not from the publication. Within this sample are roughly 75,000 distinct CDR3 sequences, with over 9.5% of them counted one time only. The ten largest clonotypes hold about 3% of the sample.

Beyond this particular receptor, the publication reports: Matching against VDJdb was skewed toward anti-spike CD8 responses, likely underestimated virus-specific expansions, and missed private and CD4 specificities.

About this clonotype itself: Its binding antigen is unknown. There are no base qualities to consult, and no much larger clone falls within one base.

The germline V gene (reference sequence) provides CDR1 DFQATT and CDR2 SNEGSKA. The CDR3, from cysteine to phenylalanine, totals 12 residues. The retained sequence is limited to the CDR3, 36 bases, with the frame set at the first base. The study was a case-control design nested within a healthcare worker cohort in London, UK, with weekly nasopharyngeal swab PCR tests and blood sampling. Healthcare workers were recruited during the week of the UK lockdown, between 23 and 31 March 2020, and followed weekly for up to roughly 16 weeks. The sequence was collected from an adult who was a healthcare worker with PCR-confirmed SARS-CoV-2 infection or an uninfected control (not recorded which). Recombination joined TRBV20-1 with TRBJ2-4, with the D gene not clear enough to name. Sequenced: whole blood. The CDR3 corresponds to CSLGFAKNIQYF. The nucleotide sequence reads TGCAGCCTGGGGTTCGCCAAAAACATTCAGTACTTC.